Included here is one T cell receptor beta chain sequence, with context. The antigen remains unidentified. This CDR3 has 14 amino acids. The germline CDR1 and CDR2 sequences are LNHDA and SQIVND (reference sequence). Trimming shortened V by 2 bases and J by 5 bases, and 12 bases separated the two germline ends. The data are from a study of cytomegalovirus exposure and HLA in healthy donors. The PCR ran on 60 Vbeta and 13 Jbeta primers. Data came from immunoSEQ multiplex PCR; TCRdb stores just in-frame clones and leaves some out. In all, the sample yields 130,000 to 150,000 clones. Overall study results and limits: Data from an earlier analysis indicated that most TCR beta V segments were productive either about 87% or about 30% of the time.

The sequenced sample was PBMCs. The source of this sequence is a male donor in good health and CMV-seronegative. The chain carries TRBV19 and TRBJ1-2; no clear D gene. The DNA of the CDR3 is TGTGCCAGTAGTATACGAGGGTTTGGGTATGGCTACACCTTC. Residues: CASSIRGFGYGYTF.